This T cell receptor (beta chain) was recovered during a study of T cell responses to AZD1222 COVID-19 vaccine. Overall study findings and caveats: Repertoires in all cases were sampled only once the peak T cell response had passed.

V was clipped by 4 bases and J by 6 bases, with 18 bases between them. The CDR3 runs 15 residues. Germline-derived CDR1 and CDR2 are PRHDT and FYEKMQ (reference sequence). Concerning this clone: Its antigen is still unknown.

The table came from immunoSEQ multiplex PCR; TCRdb's copy has only in-frame clones and leaves some out. The data show 150,000 to 200,000 clones, around nine tenths seen once. The source material was peripheral blood, sampled 28 days after the second AZD1222 dose. This sequence was found in an adult who received the AZD1222 COVID-19 vaccine. This chain links TRBV13 with TRBJ1-2; possible D gene TRBD1, 5 bases. CDR3 protein: CASSSRGPGTDGYTF. The CDR3 region has the DNA TGTGCCAGCAGCTCAAGGGGCCCAGGGACGGATGGCTACACCTTC.